One and the same sample provided the 3 T cell receptor beta chains below, sequenced in a study of blood T cell repertoires in COVID-19. The assay was immunoSEQ multiplex PCR, and TCRdb's table has in-frame clones only and misses some. The profile shows 45,000 to 70,000 clones, around 80% of them singletons. Sequencing input: peripheral blood. Source of these receptors: a woman at least 80 years old with acute or convalescent COVID-19.

This clone is a singleton in its sample. V gene TRBV6-5 combines with J gene TRBJ1-2; 10 nucleotides agree with TRBD1. The trim removed 5 bases at V and 3 bases at J, leaving 3 bases unmatched. Germline CDR1 MNHEY, CDR2 SVGAGI. The CDR3 has 14 residues. This CDR3 reads CASSLGQGDYGYTF. The CDR3 region has the DNA TGTGCCAGCAGTCTCGGACAGGGGGACTATGGCTACACCTTC.

CDR3 in DNA: TGTGCCAGCAGTGAATCGGTCCAAGAGACCCAGTACTTC. This translates into CASSESVQETQYF. The chain employs TRBV6-1 and TRBJ2-5, with D uncertain. Germline V gene lookup returns CDR1 MNHNS and CDR2 SASEGT. Trimming cost V 2 bases and J 1 base, with 5 bases left between them. The CDR3 runs 13 residues.

V usage is TRBV7-9 and J usage is TRBJ2-5; TRBD2 matches at 12 bases. The CDR3 contains 16 residues. CDR1 and CDR2 from the germline V gene are SEHNR and FQNEAQ (reference sequence). The trim removed 4 bases at V and 1 base at J, leaving 4 bases unmatched. CDR3 nucleotides: TGTGCCAGCAGCTCAGAACTAGCGGGGGGCCAAGAGACCCAGTACTTC. This codes for CASSSELAGGQETQYF.